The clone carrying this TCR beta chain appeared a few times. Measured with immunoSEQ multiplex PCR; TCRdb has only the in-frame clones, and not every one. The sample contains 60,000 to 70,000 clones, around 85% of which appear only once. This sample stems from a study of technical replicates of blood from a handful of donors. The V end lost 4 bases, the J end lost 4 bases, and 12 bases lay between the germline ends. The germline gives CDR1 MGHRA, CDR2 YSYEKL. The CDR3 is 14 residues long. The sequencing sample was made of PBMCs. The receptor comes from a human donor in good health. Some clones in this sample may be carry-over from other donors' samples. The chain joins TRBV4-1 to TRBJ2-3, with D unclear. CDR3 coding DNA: TGCGCCAGCAGCCGTTCTGTAGGAGCAGATACGCAGTATTTT. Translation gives CASSRSVGADTQYF.